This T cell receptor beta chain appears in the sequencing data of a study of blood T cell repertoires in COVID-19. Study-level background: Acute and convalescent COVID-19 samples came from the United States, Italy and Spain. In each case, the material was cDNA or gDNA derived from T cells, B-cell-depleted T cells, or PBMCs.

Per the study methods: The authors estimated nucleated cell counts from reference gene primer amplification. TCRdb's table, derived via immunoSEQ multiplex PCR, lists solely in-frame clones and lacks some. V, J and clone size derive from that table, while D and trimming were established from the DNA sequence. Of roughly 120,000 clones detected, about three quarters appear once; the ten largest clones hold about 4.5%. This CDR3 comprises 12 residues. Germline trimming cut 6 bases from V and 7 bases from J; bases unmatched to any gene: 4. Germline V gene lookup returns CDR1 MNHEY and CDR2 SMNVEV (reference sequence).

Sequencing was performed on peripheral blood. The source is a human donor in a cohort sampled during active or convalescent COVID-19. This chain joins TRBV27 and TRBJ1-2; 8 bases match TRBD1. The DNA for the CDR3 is TGTGCCAGCAGGGACAGGGTGGGTGGCTACACCTTC. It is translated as CASRDRVGGYTF.